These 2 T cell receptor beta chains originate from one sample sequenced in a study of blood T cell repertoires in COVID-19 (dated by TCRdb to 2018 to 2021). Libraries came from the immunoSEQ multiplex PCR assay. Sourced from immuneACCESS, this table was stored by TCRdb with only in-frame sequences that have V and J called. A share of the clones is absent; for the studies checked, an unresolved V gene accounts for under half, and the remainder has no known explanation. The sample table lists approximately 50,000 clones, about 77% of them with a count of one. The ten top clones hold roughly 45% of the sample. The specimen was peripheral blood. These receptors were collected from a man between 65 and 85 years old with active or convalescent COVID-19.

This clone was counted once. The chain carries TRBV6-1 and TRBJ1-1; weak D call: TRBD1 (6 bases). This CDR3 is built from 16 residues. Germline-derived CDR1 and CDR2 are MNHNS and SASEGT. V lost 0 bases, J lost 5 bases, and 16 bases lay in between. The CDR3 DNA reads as TGTGCCAGCAGTGAAGCATCAACCATCAGGGGTACTGAAGCTTTCTTT. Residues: CASSEASTIRGTEAFF.

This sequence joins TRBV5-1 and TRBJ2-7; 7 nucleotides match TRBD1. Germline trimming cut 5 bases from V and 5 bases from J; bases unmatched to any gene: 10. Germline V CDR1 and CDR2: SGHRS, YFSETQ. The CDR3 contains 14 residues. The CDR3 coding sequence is TGCGCCAGCAGGCCGACAGGGTACAACAACGAGCAGTACTTC. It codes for CASRPTGYNNEQYF. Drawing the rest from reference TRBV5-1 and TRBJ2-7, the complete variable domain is KAGVTQTPRYLIKTRGQQVTLSCSPISGHRSVSWYQQTPGQGLQFLFEYFSETQRNKGNFPGRFSGRQFSNSRSEMNVSTLELGDSALYLCASRPTGYNNEQYFGPGTRLTVT.